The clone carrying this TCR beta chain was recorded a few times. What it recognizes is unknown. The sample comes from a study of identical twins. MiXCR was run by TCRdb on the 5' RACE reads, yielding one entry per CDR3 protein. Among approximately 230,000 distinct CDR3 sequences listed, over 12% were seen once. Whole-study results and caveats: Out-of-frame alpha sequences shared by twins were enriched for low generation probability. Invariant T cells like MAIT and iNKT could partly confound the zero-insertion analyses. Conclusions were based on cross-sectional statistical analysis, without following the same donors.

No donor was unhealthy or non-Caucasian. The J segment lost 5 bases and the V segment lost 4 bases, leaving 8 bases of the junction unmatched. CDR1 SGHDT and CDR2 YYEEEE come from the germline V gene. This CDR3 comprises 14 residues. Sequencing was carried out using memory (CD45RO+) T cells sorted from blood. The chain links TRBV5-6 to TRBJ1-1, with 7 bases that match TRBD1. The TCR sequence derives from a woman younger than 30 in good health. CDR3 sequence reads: CASSLTGQVTEAFF. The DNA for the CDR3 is TGTGCCAGCAGCCTGACAGGGCAAGTAACTGAAGCTTTCTTT.